The 23 T cell receptor beta chains presented below share a single source sample, sequenced in a study of shared clonotypes between healthy human individuals. The repertoire was sequenced with immunoSEQ multiplex PCR; TCRdb's copy has only in-frame clones and lacks some. Of some 1,100,000 clones listed, about 80% are singletons. The specimen was memory CD4+ T cells from PBMCs. The subset denotes: CD45RA-negative fraction. The receptors come from a man between 18 and 29 years old in good health. Some clones in this sample may be carry-over from other donors' samples.

A remark on this clone: Other DNA sequences in this sample translate to the same CDR3. The chain recombines TRBV4-3 with TRBJ1-5, with no clear D. The CDR3 consists of 14 residues. V was pared by 0 bases and J by 4 bases, with 7 bases between. Germline values: CDR1 LGHNA, CDR2 YSLEER. The CDR3 reads CASSQDGRNQPQHF. The CDR3 region has the DNA TGCGCCAGCAGCCAAGATGGGAGAAATCAGCCCCAGCATTTT.

To note about this clone: Different DNA sequences within this sample yield the same CDR3. This rearrangement joins TRBV6-5 to TRBJ2-2; D not resolved. V gave up 8 bases and J gave up 2 bases, with 9 bases separating them. Germline V gene data show CDR1 as MNHEY and CDR2 as SVGAGI. The CDR3 runs to 13 residues. The CDR3 loop is CASRLSNTGELFF. DNA for the CDR3: TGTGCCAGCCGACTTAGTAACACCGGGGAGCTGTTTTTT.

This clone was seen more than once but under ten times. The CDR3 reads CASSARQANEQFF. In DNA form, the CDR3 reads TGCGCCAGCAGCGCCCGACAAGCCAATGAGCAGTTCTTC. The chain couples TRBV4-3 to TRBJ2-1, with unresolved D. The germline V gene has CDR1 LGHNA and CDR2 YSLEER. The CDR3 consists of 13 residues. V lost 5 bases and J lost 6, with 11 bases in between.

This chain joins TRBV7-4 and TRBJ2-5; 16 bases align to TRBD2. CDR3 length equals 20 residues. V lost 5 bases, J lost 5 bases, and 17 bases stayed unmatched. Germline CDR1 reads SGHVT; CDR2 reads SQSDAQ. The CDR3 is CASSLKDGGLAGGEWETQYF. The CDR3 region has the DNA TGTGCCAGCAGCCTTAAAGACGGGGGACTAGCGGGAGGGGAGTGGGAGACCCAGTACTTC.

This clone was counted only a few times. The chain combines TRBV19 with TRBJ1-4, with D unresolved. Germline lookup yields CDR1 LNHDA and CDR2 SQIVND (reference sequence). The CDR3 runs 15 residues. Trimming removed 5 bases at V and 4 bases at J, with 14 bases between. The CDR3 coding sequence is TGTGCCAGTAGTCAGCCGCGGGATGGTAATGAAAAACTGTTTTTT. Encoded protein: CASSQPRDGNEKLFF.

The chain employs TRBV14 and TRBJ1-3; unclear D gene. The length of the CDR3 is 13 residues. Between the trimmed V and J ends, which lost 2 bases and 7 bases, there was a span of 9 bases. The germline V gene has CDR1 SGHDN and CDR2 FVKESK. The CDR3 DNA reads TGTGCCAGCAGCCAAAGGCTGTCCAACACCATATATTTT. It yields the protein CASSQRLSNTIYF.

This clone occurred a few times. The V call is TRBV21-1, the J call TRBJ1-2. TRBV21-1 is reported as a pseudogene. This CDR3 has 13 amino acids. CDR3 loop: CASPWTGNYGYTF. The CDR3 nucleotides read TGTGCCAGCCCCTGGACGGGTAACTATGGCTACACCTTC.

The J gene is TRBJ1-5, the V gene TRBV28; 7 positions match TRBD1. In germline, CDR1 is MDHEN, CDR2 SYDVKM. CDR3 length: 16 residues. V lost 6 bases, J lost 2 bases, and 10 bases stayed unmatched. CDR3 sequence reads: CASRSTTQGGNQPQHF. The CDR3 DNA sequence: TGTGCCAGCAGGTCTACCACCCAGGGGGGCAATCAGCCCCAGCATTTT.

J is TRBJ2-6 and V is TRBV5-1; D is possibly TRBD1 or TRBD2 (5 bases each). The CDR3 runs to 15 residues. V was clipped by 1 base and J by 2 bases, with 7 bases between them. CDR1 is SGHRS, CDR2 YFSETQ, per germline. The CDR3: CASSLMGAGANVLTF. CDR3 nucleotide sequence: TGCGCCAGCAGCTTGATGGGGGCTGGGGCCAACGTCCTGACTTTC.

This chain links TRBV29-1 with TRBJ1-2; 10 bases fit TRBD1. The germline V gene has CDR1 SQVTM and CDR2 ANQGSEA. Trimming removed 7 bases from V and 6 bases from J; junction bases left unmatched: 2. This CDR3 contains 11 residues. The DNA for the CDR3 is TGCAGCGGAGGACAGGGGGATGGCTACACCTTC. Translated, it gives CSGGQGDGYTF.

The CDR3 sequence: CSASTGFPNEKLFF. For the CDR3, the DNA is TGCAGCGCCAGCACAGGGTTCCCTAATGAAAAACTGTTTTTT. The chain carries TRBV29-1 and TRBJ1-4, with TRBD1 as a possible D gene (6 bases). Germline V gene lookup returns CDR1 SQVTM and CDR2 ANQGSEA. The V end lost 7 bases, the J end lost 3 bases, and 15 bases lay between the germline ends. This CDR3 is built from 14 residues.

The rearrangement uses TRBV7-9 and TRBJ1-5; no definite D call. The CDR3 sequence is 17 residues long. The germline CDR1 and CDR2 sequences are SEHNR and FQNEAQ (reference sequence). Trimming took off 0 bases at V and 8 bases at J, with 20 bases between the two ends. The DNA for the CDR3 is TGTGCCAGCAGCTTAGCCTTTGGTAACGGGTCCCCGAAGCCCCAGCATTTT. Its protein product is CASSLAFGNGSPKPQHF.

The chain employs TRBV28 and TRBJ2-7, with 8 positions matching TRBD1. The CDR3 is 20 residues long. CDR1 and CDR2 (germline): MDHEN, SYDVKM. Germline trimming cut 3 bases from V and 1 base from J; bases unmatched to any gene: 20. CDR3 sequence: CASSLGRGLLAGYGSYEQYF. CDR3 in DNA: TGTGCCAGCAGTTTGGGCAGGGGGCTATTGGCGGGATACGGATCCTACGAGCAGTACTTC. The full variable domain, with the rest looked up from reference TRBV28 and TRBJ2-7, is DVKVTQSSRYLVKRTGEKVFLECVQDMDHENMFWYRQDPGLGLRLIYFSYDVKMKEKGDIPEGYSVSREKKERFSLILESASTNQTSMYLCASSLGRGLLAGYGSYEQYFGPGTRLTVT.

The chain uses TRBV9 and TRBJ2-5, with D perhaps TRBD1 or TRBD2 (5 bases each). Trimming left V 5 bases short and J 2 bases short, with 10 bases between. CDR1 SGDLS and CDR2 YYNGEE come from the germline V gene. The CDR3 is made up of 13 amino acids. CDR3 amino acids: CASSWGFQETQYF. The CDR3 coding sequence is TGTGCCAGCAGTTGGGGGTTTCAAGAGACCCAGTACTTC.

This clone was seen a handful of times. The chain links TRBV15 to TRBJ2-5; D is possibly TRBD2 (5 bases). V gave up 0 bases and J gave up 5 bases, with 19 bases separating them. Germline lookup yields CDR1 LNHNV and CDR2 YYDKDF (reference sequence). The CDR3 is 17 amino acids. The CDR3 nucleotides read TGTGCCACCAGCAGAGACCCTTCCCTGGCGGGCTCGGAGACCCAGTACTTC. Encoded protein: CATSRDPSLAGSETQYF.

As regards this clone: This likely came from a read error, as a far larger clone is one base away. The chain couples TRBV6-6 to TRBJ2-2; D may match TRBD1 or TRBD2 (5 bases each). CDR3 length: 14 amino acids. From germline, CDR1 is MNHNY and CDR2 SVGAGI (reference sequence). Here the CDR3 reads CASRSGTDTGELLF. CDR3 bases: TGTGCCAGCAGGTCAGGGACGGACACCGGGGAGCTGCTTTTT.

Of note for this clone: Just one base apart from a much larger clone, this may be a read error. The rearrangement links TRBV7-8 to TRBJ1-1, with a weak D call TRBD1 (6 bases). Germline CDR1 reads SGHVS; CDR2 reads FQNEAQ. This CDR3 has 13 amino acids. Trimming stripped 5 bases from V and 1 base from J, with 8 bases between. The CDR3 DNA follows: TGTGCCAGCAGCGGACAGACGAACACTGAAGCTTTCTTT. As protein: CASSGQTNTEAFF.

With respect to this clone: Other DNA sequences in the same sample also yield this CDR3. The CDR3 DNA is TGTGCCTGGGGGACAGGCACAGATACGCAGTATTTT. The encoded protein is CAWGTGTDTQYF. V gene TRBV30 combines with J gene TRBJ2-3; 7 bases match TRBD1. Unmatched junction bases numbered 0, after V lost 5 bases and J lost 1 base. The V gene's germline CDR1 is GTSNPN and CDR2 SVGIG (reference sequence). This CDR3 contains 12 residues. Full variable domain (rest looked up from reference TRBV30 and TRBJ2-3): SQTIHQWPATLVQPVGSPLSLECTVEGTSNPNLYWYRQAAGRGLQLLFYSVGIGQISSEVPQNLSASRPQDRQFILSSKKLLLSDSGFYLCAWGTGTDTQYFGPGTRLTVL.

The chain combines TRBV21-1 with TRBJ1-5; TRBD1 reflects the table's D call only, with no check against the DNA. TRBV21-1 is given as a pseudogene. The length of the CDR3 is 15 residues. Here the CDR3 DNA reads TGTGCCAACCCACATGGGACAGACCCTAATCAGCCCCAGCATTTT. As protein: CANPHGTDPNQPQHF.

The V and J genes are TRBV2 and TRBJ2-5; the match to TRBD1 covers 8 bases. The J call is doubtful: the DNA matches TRBJ2-7 better. Per the germline V gene, CDR1 is SNHLY and CDR2 is FYNNEI. CDR3 size: 14 residues. The DNA for the CDR3 is TGTGCCAGCAGGGACGACAGGGGAAGGGACGAGCAGTACTTC. Its translation: CASRDDRGRDEQYF.

This sequence joins TRBV27 and TRBJ2-3; D is uncertain. Trimming stripped 1 base from V and 5 bases from J, with 22 bases between. This CDR3 spans 18 amino acids. From germline, CDR1 is MNHEY and CDR2 SMNVEV (reference sequence). CDR3 protein: CASSLFSPGWMGRDTQYF. DNA of the CDR3: TGTGCCAGCAGTTTATTTTCCCCCGGCTGGATGGGCAGAGATACGCAGTATTTT.

This sequence joins TRBV28 and TRBJ1-5; D is perhaps TRBD1 (6 bases). The germline V gene has CDR1 MDHEN and CDR2 SYDVKM. V was shortened by 7 bases and J by 5 bases, with 15 bases between the two germline ends. The CDR3 extends over 14 amino acids. CDR3 loop: CASTPGGQDQPQHF. CDR3 sequence (DNA): TGTGCCAGCACCCCGGGGGGCCAGGATCAGCCCCAGCATTTT. The full variable domain, with the rest looked up from reference TRBV28 and TRBJ1-5, is DVKVTQSSRYLVKRTGEKVFLECVQDMDHENMFWYRQDPGLGLRLIYFSYDVKMKEKGDIPEGYSVSREKKERFSLILESASTNQTSMYLCASTPGGQDQPQHFGDGTRLSIL.

The rearrangement links TRBV2 to TRBJ2-3; unclear D gene. The V and J ends lost 3 bases and 2 bases respectively, with 6 bases between them. From germline, CDR1 is SNHLY and CDR2 FYNNEI. This CDR3 has 13 amino acids. The CDR3 bases are TGTGCCAGCAGTGATAGAGACACAGATACGCAGTATTTT. Protein sequence: CASSDRDTDTQYF.